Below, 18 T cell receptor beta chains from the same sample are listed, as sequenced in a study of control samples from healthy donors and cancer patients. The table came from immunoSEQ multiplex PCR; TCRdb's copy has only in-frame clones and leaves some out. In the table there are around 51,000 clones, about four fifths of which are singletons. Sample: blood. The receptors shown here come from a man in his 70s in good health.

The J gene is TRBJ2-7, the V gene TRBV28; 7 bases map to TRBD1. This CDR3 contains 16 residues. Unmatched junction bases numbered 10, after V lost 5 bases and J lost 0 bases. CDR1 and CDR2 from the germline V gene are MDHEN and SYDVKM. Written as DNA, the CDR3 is TGTGCCAGCAGTCCCCAGGGGGTTCTAAGCTCCTACGAGCAGTACTTC. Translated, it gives CASSPQGVLSSYEQYF.

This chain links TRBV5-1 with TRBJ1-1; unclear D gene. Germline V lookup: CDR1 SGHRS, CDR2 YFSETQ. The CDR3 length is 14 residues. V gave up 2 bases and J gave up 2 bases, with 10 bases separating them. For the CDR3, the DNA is TGCGCCAGCAGCTTCATACCGTCAAACACTGAAGCTTTCTTT. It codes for CASSFIPSNTEAFF.

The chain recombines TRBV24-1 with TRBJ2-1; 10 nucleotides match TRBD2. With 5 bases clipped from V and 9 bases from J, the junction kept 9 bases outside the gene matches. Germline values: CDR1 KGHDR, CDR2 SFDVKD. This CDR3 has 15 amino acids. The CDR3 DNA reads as TGTGCCACCAGTGCGGCTAGCGGGAGCTCAGGTGAGCAGTTCTTC. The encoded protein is CATSAASGSSGEQFF.

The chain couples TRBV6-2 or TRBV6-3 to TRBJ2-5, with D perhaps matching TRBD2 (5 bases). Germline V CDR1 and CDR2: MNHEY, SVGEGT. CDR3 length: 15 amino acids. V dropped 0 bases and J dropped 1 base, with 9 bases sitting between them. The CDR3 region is CASSYSTRGQETQYF. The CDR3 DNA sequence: TGTGCCAGCAGTTACTCGACCCGGGGCCAAGAGACCCAGTACTTC.

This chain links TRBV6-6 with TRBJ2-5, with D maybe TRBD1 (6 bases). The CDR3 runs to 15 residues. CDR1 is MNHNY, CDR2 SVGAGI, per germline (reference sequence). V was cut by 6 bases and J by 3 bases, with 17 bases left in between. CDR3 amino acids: CASRYLGHSEETQYF. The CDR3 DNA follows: TGTGCCAGCAGGTATCTGGGACACTCCGAAGAGACCCAGTACTTC.

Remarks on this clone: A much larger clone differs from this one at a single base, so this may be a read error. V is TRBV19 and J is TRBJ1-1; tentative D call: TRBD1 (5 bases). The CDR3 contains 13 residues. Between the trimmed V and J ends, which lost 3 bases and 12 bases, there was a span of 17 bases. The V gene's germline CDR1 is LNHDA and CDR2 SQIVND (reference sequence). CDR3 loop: CASSIAGDSGTFF. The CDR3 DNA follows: TGTGCCAGTAGTATCGCGGGGGACTCCGGAACTTTCTTT.

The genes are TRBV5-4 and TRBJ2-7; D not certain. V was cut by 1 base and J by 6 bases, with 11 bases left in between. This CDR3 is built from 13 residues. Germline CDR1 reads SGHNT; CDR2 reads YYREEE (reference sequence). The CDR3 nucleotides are TGTGCCAGCAGCTTGACCTACGGGTCCGAGCAGTACTTC. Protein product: CASSLTYGSEQYF.

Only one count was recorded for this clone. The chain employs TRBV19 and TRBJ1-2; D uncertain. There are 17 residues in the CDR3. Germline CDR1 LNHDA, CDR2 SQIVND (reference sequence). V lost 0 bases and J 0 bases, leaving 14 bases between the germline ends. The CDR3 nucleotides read TGTGCCAGTAGTATAGATCTTCTGACACCGACTAACTATGGCTACACCTTC. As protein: CASSIDLLTPTNYGYTF.

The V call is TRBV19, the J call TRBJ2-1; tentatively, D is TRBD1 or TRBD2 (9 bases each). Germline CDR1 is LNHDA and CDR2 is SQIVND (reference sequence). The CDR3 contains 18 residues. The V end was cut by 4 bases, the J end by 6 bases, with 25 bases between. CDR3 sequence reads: CASSTGQGGGLATNEQFF. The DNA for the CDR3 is TGTGCCAGTAGTACGGGACAGGGAGGGGGACTAGCCACCAATGAGCAGTTCTTC.

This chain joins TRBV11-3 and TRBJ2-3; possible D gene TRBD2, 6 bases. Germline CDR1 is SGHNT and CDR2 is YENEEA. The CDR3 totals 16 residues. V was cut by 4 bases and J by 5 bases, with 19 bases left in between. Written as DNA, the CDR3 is TGTGCCAGCAGCTCCCGGTCGGGAGCGTACGGAGATACGCAGTATTTT. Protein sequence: CASSSRSGAYGDTQYF.

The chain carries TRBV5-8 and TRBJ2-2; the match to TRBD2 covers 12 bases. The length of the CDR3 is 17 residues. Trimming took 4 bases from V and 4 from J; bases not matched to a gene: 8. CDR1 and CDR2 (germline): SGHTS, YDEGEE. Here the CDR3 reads CASSRRTSGVITGELFF. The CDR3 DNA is TGTGCCAGCAGCCGGAGGACTAGCGGGGTGATCACCGGGGAGCTGTTTTTT.

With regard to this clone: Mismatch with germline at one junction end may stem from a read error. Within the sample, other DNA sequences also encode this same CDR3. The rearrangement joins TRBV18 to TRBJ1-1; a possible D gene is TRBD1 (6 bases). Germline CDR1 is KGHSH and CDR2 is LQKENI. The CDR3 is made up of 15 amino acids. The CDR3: CASSPPLTGAVGAFF. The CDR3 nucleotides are TGTGCCAGCTCGCCACCGTTAACGGGGGCAGTAGGAGCTTTCTTT. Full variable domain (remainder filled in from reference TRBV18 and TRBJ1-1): NAGVMQNPRHLVRRRGQEARLRCSPMKGHSHVYWYRQLPEEGLKFMVYLQKENIIDESGMPKERFSAEFPKEGPSILRIQQVVRGDSAAYFCASSPPLTGAVGAFFGQGTRLTVV.

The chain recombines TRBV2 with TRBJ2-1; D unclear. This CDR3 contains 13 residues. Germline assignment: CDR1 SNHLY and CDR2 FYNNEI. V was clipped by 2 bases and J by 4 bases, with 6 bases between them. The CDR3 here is CASSEISYNEQFF. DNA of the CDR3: TGTGCCAGCAGTGAAATTTCGTACAATGAGCAGTTCTTC.

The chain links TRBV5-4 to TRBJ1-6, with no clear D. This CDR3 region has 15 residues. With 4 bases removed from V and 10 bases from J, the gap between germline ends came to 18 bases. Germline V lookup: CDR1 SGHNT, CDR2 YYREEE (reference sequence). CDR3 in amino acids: CASSPTVGLVSPLHF. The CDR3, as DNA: TGTGCCAGCAGCCCCACCGTAGGTCTGGTGTCACCCCTCCACTTT.

CDR3 loop: CASSQVSRGTGKGLARNTEAFF. CDR3 DNA sequence: TGTGCCAGCAGCCAAGTGAGCAGGGGCACAGGAAAGGGTCTCGCTCGGAACACTGAAGCTTTCTTT. V gene TRBV4-2 combines with J gene TRBJ1-1; tentatively, D is TRBD1 (6 bases). CDR3 length: 22 residues. The V gene's germline CDR1 is LGHNA and CDR2 YNFKEQ. V shed 1 base and J shed 1 base, with 31 bases lying between them.

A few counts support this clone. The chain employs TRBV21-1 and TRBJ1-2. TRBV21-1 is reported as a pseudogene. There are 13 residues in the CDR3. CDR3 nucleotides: TGTGCCAGCAGCAAAGGGGCCCGAGGGGGCTACACCTTC. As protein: CASSKGARGGYTF.

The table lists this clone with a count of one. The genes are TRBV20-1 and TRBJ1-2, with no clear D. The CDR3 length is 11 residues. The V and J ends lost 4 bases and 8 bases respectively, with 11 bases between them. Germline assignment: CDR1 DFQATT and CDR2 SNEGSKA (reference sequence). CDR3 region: CSATIHLGYTF. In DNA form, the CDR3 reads TGCAGTGCTACCATACACCTAGGCTACACCTTC.

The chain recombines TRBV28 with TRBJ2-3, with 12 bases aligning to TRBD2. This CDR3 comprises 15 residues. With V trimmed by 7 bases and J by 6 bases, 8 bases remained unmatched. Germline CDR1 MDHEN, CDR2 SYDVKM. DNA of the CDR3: TGTGCCAGCACCACTAGCGGGGGGAAGAGGGATACGCAGTATTTT. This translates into CASTTSGGKRDTQYF.